The 21 T cell receptor beta chains reported below all come from one sample, sequenced in a study of vaccination effects on CD4 cells after COVID-19. These TCRs are of unknown antigen specificity. ViraFEST expansion of antigen-specific CD4+ T cells with viral peptide pools preceded sequencing. Subsequent to approximately 9 days of culture, CD4+ T cells were isolated. The assay was immunoSEQ multiplex PCR, and TCRdb's table has in-frame clones only and misses some. There are 25,000 to 35,000 clones in the sample; roughly two thirds occur only once, and 25% to 30% lies in the top ten. The sequences come from CD4+ T cells from PBMCs cultured with HCoV-229E spike peptides, collected before COVID-19 vaccination. The receptors originated from a human donor who received a COVID-19 vaccine.

The J gene is TRBJ2-5, the V gene TRBV20-1; TRBD2 matches 9 bases. The germline V gene has CDR1 DFQATT and CDR2 SNEGSKA (reference sequence). V lost 3 bases, J lost 5 bases, and 10 bases stayed unmatched. The CDR3 covers 15 residues. The CDR3 region is CSASFRGGALETQYF. CDR3 in DNA: TGCAGTGCTAGTTTTCGCGGGGGGGCATTGGAGACCCAGTACTTC.

This sequence joins TRBV19 and TRBJ2-6, with D tentatively TRBD2 (6 bases). Germline assignment: CDR1 LNHDA and CDR2 SQIVND (reference sequence). This CDR3 is built from 16 residues. V lost 4 bases, J lost 6 bases, and 16 bases lay in between. CDR3 nucleotide sequence: TGTGCCAGTAGTAAAGGGACGGGGGTCTCGGCCAACGTCCTGACTTTC. This sequence encodes CASSKGTGVSANVLTF.

By frequency in the sample, this clone is medium-sized (0.01 to 0.1%). V usage is TRBV7-2 and J usage is TRBJ2-3; D remains ambiguous. This CDR3 has 14 residues. Per germline, CDR1 SGHTA and CDR2 FQGNSA. Trimming left V 5 bases short and J 1 base short, with 10 bases between. The CDR3 DNA is TGTGCCAGCAGCCCCTGGGTCGGCACAGATACGCAGTATTTT. Protein: CASSPWVGTDTQYF.

V and J are TRBV4-1 and TRBJ2-3; D might be TRBD2 (6 bases). Germline V CDR1 and CDR2: MGHRA, YSYEKL. V dropped 4 bases and J dropped 0 bases, with 11 bases sitting between them. The CDR3 runs to 15 residues. CDR3 residues: CASSRLGASTDTQYF. CDR3 coding DNA: TGCGCCAGCAGCCGACTAGGTGCTAGCACAGATACGCAGTATTTT.

The rearrangement joins TRBV4-2 to TRBJ2-3; 9 bases fit TRBD2. V lost 4 bases, J lost 7 bases, and 9 bases stayed unmatched. The length of the CDR3 is 15 residues. The germline V gene encodes CDR1 LGHNA and CDR2 YNFKEQ. CDR3 sequence (DNA): TGTGCCAGCAGCCCCCAGACGCGGGGGGGCAATACGCAGTATTTT. It codes for CASSPQTRGGNTQYF.

The gene calls are TRBV7-2 and TRBJ2-4, with TRBD2 matching 13 bases. CDR3 length: 18 amino acids. The V and J ends lost 5 bases and 1 base, in that order; junction bases with no gene match: 8. Germline CDR1 is SGHTA and CDR2 is FQGNSA. The DNA of the CDR3 is TGTGCCAGCAGCCGGACTAGCGGGAGCCCCGGGGCCAAAAACATTCAGTACTTC. Its translation is CASSRTSGSPGAKNIQYF. The full variable domain, its missing parts supplied by reference TRBV7-2 and TRBJ2-4, is GAGVSQSPSNKVTEKGKDVELRCDPISGHTALYWYRQSLGQGLEFLIYFQGNSAPDKSGLPSDRFSAERTGGSVSTLTIQRTQQEDSAVYLCASSRTSGSPGAKNIQYFGAGTRLSVL.

CDR3 residues: CASSRPGQGAEQPQHF. In DNA, the CDR3 is TGTGCCAGTAGCCGCCCGGGACAAGGGGCGGAACAGCCCCAGCATTTT. The rearrangement uses TRBV19 and TRBJ1-5; a weak D match, TRBD1 (6 bases). The germline V gene encodes CDR1 LNHDA and CDR2 SQIVND (reference sequence). The germline V and J ends were trimmed by 6 bases and 7 bases, with 22 bases remaining between them. CDR3 size: 16 residues.

The J gene is TRBJ2-3, the V gene TRBV15; D is uncertain. The CDR3 length is 17 residues. Germline V gene lookup returns CDR1 LNHNV and CDR2 YYDKDF (reference sequence). Between the trimmed V and J ends, which lost 0 bases and 2 bases, there was a span of 15 bases. The CDR3 nucleotides are TGTGCCACCAGCAGAGACCGGGCAGATTCTCACACAGATACGCAGTATTTT. It encodes CATSRDRADSHTDTQYF.

There are a few counts of this clone. The chain combines TRBV4-1 with TRBJ2-2, with 11 bases identical to TRBD2. Per germline, CDR1 MGHRA and CDR2 YSYEKL. The junction had 10 bases not matched to a gene; V was cut back by 4 bases and J by 3 bases. This CDR3 has 18 residues. The CDR3 DNA follows: TGCGCCAGCAGCCCGCGGAGTAGCGGGAGGGCCTACACCGGGGAGCTGTTTTTT. Translated, it gives CASSPRSSGRAYTGELFF.

J is TRBJ2-1 and V is TRBV20-1, with TRBD2 identical over 11 bases. From germline, CDR1 is DFQATT and CDR2 SNEGSKA (reference sequence). The CDR3 covers 15 residues. V gave up 3 bases and J gave up 3 bases; unmatched junction bases: 4. The CDR3 spells CSASLAGGYYNEQFF. CDR3 bases: TGCAGTGCTAGTTTAGCGGGAGGGTACTACAATGAGCAGTTCTTC.

CDR3 region: CASSYGQRGYTF. The CDR3, as DNA: TGTGCCAGCAGTTACGGTCAGCGCGGCTACACCTTC. The genes are TRBV6-6 and TRBJ1-2; D is uncertain. Per germline, CDR1 MNHNY and CDR2 SVGAGI (reference sequence). Trimming left V 2 bases short and J 8 bases short, with 9 bases between. This CDR3 is built from 12 residues.

The CDR3 coding sequence is TGTGCCAGCAGTGAAGCGCCGGGGGAAGCTGGGGCCAACGTCCTGACTTTC. Translating gives CASSEAPGEAGANVLTF. The chain employs TRBV6-1 and TRBJ2-6; perhaps TRBD2 as D (6 bases). There are 17 residues in the CDR3. Trimming took 0 bases from V and 2 from J, leaving 11 bases between them. The germline gives CDR1 MNHNS, CDR2 SASEGT.

The CDR3 sequence: CASRGNTEAFF. The CDR3 DNA follows: TGTGCCAGCCGGGGGAACACTGAAGCTTTCTTT. The gene calls are TRBV28 and TRBJ1-1; D unclear. CDR1 is MDHEN and CDR2 is SYDVKM in the germline V gene. V lost 8 bases and J 1 base, leaving 5 bases between the germline ends. This CDR3 comprises 11 residues.

This sequence joins TRBV19 and TRBJ1-4; 9 bases are a match to TRBD1. The J segment lost 4 bases and the V segment lost 8 bases, leaving 5 bases of the junction unmatched. The CDR3 totals 14 residues. Germline loops: CDR1 LNHDA, CDR2 SQIVND (reference sequence). The CDR3 coding sequence is TGTGCCAGTCCTCGGACAGGGGTTAATGAAAAACTGTTTTTT. It yields the protein CASPRTGVNEKLFF. The full variable domain, completed using reference TRBV19 and TRBJ1-4, is DGGITQSPKYLFRKEGQNVTLSCEQNLNHDAMYWYRQDPGQGLRLIYYSQIVNDFQKGDIAEGYSVSREKKESFPLTVTSAQKNPTAFYLCASPRTGVNEKLFFGSGTQLSVL.

The CDR3 DNA sequence: TGTGCCAGCAGCTTATTAGATGAGCAGTTCTTC. It codes for CASSLLDEQFF. This chain links TRBV7-2 with TRBJ2-1, with D hard to call. The ends were cut back, 2 bases at V and 8 bases at J, with 4 bases in the middle. The CDR3 loop spans 11 amino acids. The germline V gene has CDR1 SGHTA and CDR2 FQGNSA.

The chain carries TRBV5-1 and TRBJ2-1, with TRBD2 matching 11 bases. The ends lost 7 bases at V and 7 bases at J; junction bases unmatched: 10. The length of the CDR3 is 15 residues. Germline CDR1 SGHRS, CDR2 YFSETQ. CDR3 nucleotide sequence: TGCGCCAGCGCGGGGGAGACTAGCGGGATTAATGAGCAGTTCTTC. Amino acids: CASAGETSGINEQFF.

This clone has more than one count but fewer than ten. The CDR3 nucleotides are TGTGCCAGCAGCCCGGCTTGGGGTAGTCAGGACGGGGAGCTGTTTTTT. Translating gives CASSPAWGSQDGELFF. This rearrangement joins TRBV7-3 to TRBJ2-2; unclear D gene. Germline V CDR1 and CDR2: SGHTA, FQGTGA. V shed 5 bases and J shed 7 bases, with 20 bases lying between them. The CDR3 covers 16 residues.

The chain employs TRBV30 and TRBJ2-3; D not resolved. The ends were cut back, 4 bases at V and 1 base at J, with 9 bases in the middle. Germline V gene data show CDR1 as GTSNPN and CDR2 as SVGIG (reference sequence). This CDR3 comprises 13 residues. The CDR3 nucleotides are TGTGCCTGGACTAGGGCTGGCACAGATACGCAGTATTTT. This gives the protein CAWTRAGTDTQYF.

This chain links TRBV11-2 with TRBJ1-2; a possible D gene is TRBD1 (6 bases). The CDR3 sequence is 15 residues long. Deletions cut 7 bases from V and 0 bases from J, with 15 bases between. Germline lookup yields CDR1 SGHAT and CDR2 FQNNGV. The CDR3 loop is CASTDRRYSNYGYTF. The CDR3 nucleotides are TGTGCCAGCACCGACAGGCGATATTCTAACTATGGCTACACCTTC.

This chain uses TRBV28 with TRBJ2-7, with TRBD2 matching 10 bases. V lost 6 bases to trimming and J lost 4 bases; unmatched junction nucleotides: 6. This CDR3 is built from 14 residues. Germline V gene lookup returns CDR1 MDHEN and CDR2 SYDVKM. The CDR3 DNA follows: TGTGCCAGCAGCCCCCCAGCGGGAGGGTACGAGCAGTACTTC. Translation gives CASSPPAGGYEQYF.

The V and J genes are TRBV9 and TRBJ2-5; D tentatively fits TRBD1 or TRBD2 (5 bases each). Germline V lookup: CDR1 SGDLS, CDR2 YYNGEE. V lost 3 bases and J 1 base, leaving 10 bases between the germline ends. The CDR3 is 14 amino acids. This CDR3 is CASSGRGIQETQYF. The CDR3 DNA is TGTGCCAGCAGCGGCCGGGGCATCCAAGAGACCCAGTACTTC.